The TCR beta chain under discussion was sequenced for a study of STAT5B mutations in CD4+ large granular lymphocyte leukemia. Sequenced by immunoSEQ multiplex PCR; TCRdb stores in-frame clones only, minus some. In the table there are 9,000 to 10,000 clones, about four fifths of which are singletons. Whole-study findings and limits: Main leukemic clonotypes were patient-specific, but approximately 25% appeared at low frequency elsewhere. 8/27 top patient clones versus 2/35 control clones were TRBV06-family.

Germline CDR1 and CDR2: GTSNPN and SVGIG (reference sequence). This CDR3 spans 14 amino acids. The V end lost 4 bases, the J end lost 4 bases, and 16 bases lay between the germline ends. Either unselected PBMC or bead-purified CD4+, CD4+CD8+, CD57+ or CD56+ cells were sequenced. Remarks on this clone: The antigen is unknown.

The clonotype comes from a man between 60 and 75 years old with CD4+ T-cell large granular lymphocyte leukemia. The sequenced material came from PBMCs. The chain is built from TRBV30 and TRBJ1-1; tentative D call: TRBD1 (5 bases). The CDR3 DNA follows: TGTGCCTGGACCAACGGGCCGGGGGGCACTGAAGCTTTCTTT. It translates to CAWTNGPGGTEAFF.